These 21 T cell receptor beta chains came from one sample sequenced in a study of T cells in Graves' hyperthyroidism and ophthalmopathy. TCR beta CDR3 regions were amplified from RNA. An initial round of RT-PCR targeting the TCR CDR3 relied on the HTBI primer set. TCRdb reprocessed the multiplex PCR reads with MiXCR, giving one entry per CDR3 protein. Counted here are roughly 570,000 distinct CDR3 sequences, around 42% occurring once; the ten biggest clones make up roughly 20%. Specimen: peripheral blood or thyroid tissue (not recorded which). The receptors were gathered from an adult woman with Graves' disease, either hyperthyroidism or ophthalmopathy (not recorded which).

This clonotype was detected a few times. The chain is built from TRBV2 and TRBJ1-1; D is unresolved. Germline assignment: CDR1 SNHLY and CDR2 FYNNEI. The V gene lost 1 base and the J gene lost 10 bases, with 13 bases spanning the gap. The CDR3 has 13 residues. The CDR3 DNA reads as TGTGCCAGCAGTGAAGATCTGGCCCAGACAGCTTTCTTT. It specifies CASSEDLAQTAFF.

The rearrangement joins TRBV10-3 to TRBJ1-6; a weak D match, TRBD1 (6 bases). CDR1 is ENHRY and CDR2 is SYGVKD in the germline V gene. V was shortened by 10 bases and J by 7 bases, with 14 bases between the two germline ends. This CDR3 is 13 amino acids long. The CDR3 sequence is CASKTGGNSPLHF. Here the CDR3 DNA reads TGTGCCAGCAAGACAGGAGGGAATTCACCCCTCCACTTT.

The chain links TRBV7-2 to TRBJ2-5; no clear D. Germline loops: CDR1 SGHTA, CDR2 FQGNSA. Deletions cut 1 base from V and 5 bases from J, with 11 bases between. CDR3 length: 14 residues. The CDR3 reads CASSLGRKEETQYF. The CDR3 region has the DNA TGTGCCAGCAGCTTAGGACGGAAAGAGGAGACCCAGTACTTC.

This clonotype was counted ten times or more. The chain is built from TRBV5-6 and TRBJ2-7; TRBD2 agrees at 7 bases. The J segment lost 0 bases and the V segment lost 3 bases, leaving 9 bases of the junction unmatched. CDR1 and CDR2 from the germline V gene are SGHDT and YYEEEE. The CDR3 covers 16 residues. CDR3: CASSSTTSAASYEQYF. As DNA, the CDR3 is TGTGCCAGCAGCTCCACTACTAGCGCCGCCTCCTACGAGCAGTACTTC.

This clonotype was seen at least ten times. This chain connects TRBV12-3 or TRBV12-4 to TRBJ2-2; weak D call: TRBD2 (6 bases). The CDR3 is 12 residues long. V lost 9 bases to trimming and J lost 8 bases, with 13 bases between them. The CDR3: CASPSERGELFF. For the CDR3, the DNA is TGTGCCAGTCCTAGCGAGAGAGGGGAGCTGTTTTTT.

The chain couples TRBV7-9 to TRBJ2-7, with a tentative D call TRBD2 (6 bases). V was trimmed by 7 bases and J by 5 bases, leaving 18 bases between them. Germline CDR1 reads SEHNR; CDR2 reads FQNEAQ (reference sequence). The CDR3 extends over 14 amino acids. CDR3 in amino acids: CASNPTSFWDEQYF. The CDR3, as DNA: TGTGCCAGCAACCCCACTAGCTTCTGGGACGAGCAGTACTTC.

At least ten counts were recorded for this clonotype. The chain has TRBV12-3 or TRBV12-4 and TRBJ1-2; possibly TRBD1 for D (5 bases). The CDR3 is 13 amino acids. Trimming removed 1 base at V and 12 bases at J, with 15 bases between. CDR3 sequence reads: CASSLGGPRVHTF. As DNA, the CDR3 is TGTGCCAGCAGTTTAGGGGGCCCAAGAGTCCACACCTTC.

This clonotype was seen at least ten times. V usage is TRBV19 and J usage is TRBJ1-5, with D perhaps TRBD1 (6 bases). Germline CDR1 LNHDA, CDR2 SQIVND (reference sequence). The CDR3 consists of 15 residues. The V end lost 7 bases, the J end lost 2 bases, and 15 bases lay between the germline ends. CDR3 nucleotides: TGTGCCAGTACCAGTGCAGGGGTGGGCAATCAGCCCCAGCATTTT. Protein product: CASTSAGVGNQPQHF.

This clonotype was counted only a few times. J is TRBJ1-6 and V is TRBV7-9, with 10 bases matching TRBD1. V lost 3 bases and J lost 10; bases outside the gene matches: 6. There are 15 residues in the CDR3. CDR1 is SEHNR and CDR2 is FQNEAQ in the germline V gene (reference sequence). The CDR3 spells CASSFGTGDGSPLHF. As DNA, the CDR3 is TGTGCCAGCAGCTTTGGGACAGGGGATGGGTCACCCCTCCACTTT.

Only one count was recorded for this clonotype. This rearrangement joins TRBV2 to TRBJ1-2; D uncertain. Trimming removed 1 base at V and 7 bases at J, with 16 bases between. CDR1 and CDR2 (germline): SNHLY, FYNNEI. The CDR3 loop spans 15 amino acids. The CDR3 DNA reads as TGTGCCAGCAGTGAAGATTTCGGGGTCCGGCCTGGCTACACCTTC. This encodes CASSEDFGVRPGYTF.

The chain has TRBV29-1 and TRBJ1-5; D is ambiguous. The CDR3 has 14 residues. Trimming left V 8 bases short and J 0 bases short, with 14 bases between. Germline lookup yields CDR1 SQVTM and CDR2 ANQGSEA. CDR3 coding DNA: TGCAGCAGTTACGCTTGGAATAGCAATCAGCCCCAGCATTTT. Its translation: CSSYAWNSNQPQHF.

On this clonotype itself: With a much larger clone just one base away, this may be a read error. V is TRBV12-3 or TRBV12-4 and J is TRBJ1-4; D is uncertain. The CDR3 runs to 16 residues. V shed 3 bases and J shed 7 bases, with 18 bases lying between them. CDR3 nucleotides: TGTGCCAGCAGTTTCCGAGCGTCAGATGCCCCTGAAAAACTGTTTTTT. This translates into CASSFRASDAPEKLFF.

This clonotype was picked up many times. The chain employs TRBV4-1 and TRBJ2-5; either TRBD1 or TRBD2 may supply D (5 bases each). Germline V lookup: CDR1 MGHRA, CDR2 YSYEKL. CDR3 size: 15 residues. V lost 1 base to trimming and J lost 2 bases, with 11 bases between them. CDR3 sequence reads: CASSQVGRRQETQYF. The CDR3 nucleotides are TGCGCCAGCAGCCAAGTGGGACGGAGACAAGAGACCCAGTACTTC.

The CDR3 DNA follows: TGCAGCGTTGAAGGCGGGAGGGCCGGGTACGAGCAGTACTTC. Residues: CSVEGGRAGYEQYF. The J gene is TRBJ2-7, the V gene TRBV29-1, with 9 nucleotides matching TRBD2. The germline V gene encodes CDR1 SQVTM and CDR2 ANQGSEA. CDR3 size: 14 residues. J gave up 4 bases and V 1 base, and 5 bases lay outside the gene matches.

The CDR3 DNA reads TGTGCCCGCCGCTTCGGCTCCTACGAGCAGTACTTC. Its translation: CARRFGSYEQYF. The chain joins TRBV25-1 to TRBJ2-7, with no clear D. Between the trimmed V and J ends, which lost 11 bases and 0 bases, there was a span of 11 bases. The CDR3 runs to 12 residues. Germline V gene sequence: CDR1 MGHDK, CDR2 SYGVNS.

The sample holds a few counts of this clonotype. One end of the junction does not line up with germline, which may come from a read error. The chain recombines TRBV19 with TRBJ1-4; 7 nucleotides match TRBD1. This CDR3 is 12 amino acids long. Germline assignment: CDR1 LNHDA and CDR2 SQIVND (reference sequence). CDR3 amino acids: CASCIQGEKLFF. The CDR3 DNA follows: TGTGCCAGTTGTATACAGGGGGAAAAACTGTTTTTT.

V usage is TRBV25-1 and J usage is TRBJ2-7; 7 bases are a match to TRBD1. With 3 bases clipped from V and 2 bases from J, the junction kept 7 bases outside the gene matches. CDR1 and CDR2 (germline): MGHDK, SYGVNS. The CDR3 consists of 15 residues. The CDR3 protein is CASSDPSRGPYEQYF. DNA of the CDR3: TGTGCCAGCAGTGACCCCTCTAGGGGGCCCTACGAGCAGTACTTC.

This clonotype was counted a few times. The genes are TRBV28 and TRBJ1-6, with 7 bases that match TRBD1. CDR1 MDHEN and CDR2 SYDVKM come from the germline V gene. The CDR3 length is 15 residues. After removal of 6 bases from V and 7 bases from J, the junction contained 9 bases not matched to a gene. In DNA form, the CDR3 reads TGTGCCAGCAGGCCTGAGGGGACAGTCAATTCACCCCTCCACTTT. Translation gives CASRPEGTVNSPLHF.

This clonotype was seen ten or more times. The chain employs TRBV20-1 and TRBJ1-4; D ambiguous. Trimming removed 3 bases at V and 5 bases at J, with 7 bases between. CDR3 length equals 12 residues. In germline, CDR1 is DFQATT, CDR2 SNEGSKA (reference sequence). Here the CDR3 reads CSASRPNEKLFF. CDR3 in DNA: TGCAGTGCTAGCCGGCCGAATGAAAAACTGTTTTTT.

This clonotype has a count of ten or more. The rearrangement links TRBV11-2 to TRBJ2-7; 10 bases match TRBD2. With V trimmed by 6 bases and J by 5 bases, 13 bases remained unmatched. Per germline, CDR1 SGHAT and CDR2 FQNNGV. CDR3 length: 16 residues. CDR3 in DNA: TGTGCCAGCAGTTCAATAGCGGCTAGCGGGAGCCACGAGCAGTACTTC. This encodes CASSSIAASGSHEQYF.

This chain uses TRBV2 with TRBJ2-5; D is unclear. Germline loops: CDR1 SNHLY, CDR2 FYNNEI. V was shortened by 4 bases and J by 5 bases, with 17 bases between the two germline ends. CDR3 length equals 15 residues. The CDR3 bases are TGTGCCAGCAGTGCCGACGGCCTAACCGGGGAGACCCAGTACTTC. Translating gives CASSADGLTGETQYF.